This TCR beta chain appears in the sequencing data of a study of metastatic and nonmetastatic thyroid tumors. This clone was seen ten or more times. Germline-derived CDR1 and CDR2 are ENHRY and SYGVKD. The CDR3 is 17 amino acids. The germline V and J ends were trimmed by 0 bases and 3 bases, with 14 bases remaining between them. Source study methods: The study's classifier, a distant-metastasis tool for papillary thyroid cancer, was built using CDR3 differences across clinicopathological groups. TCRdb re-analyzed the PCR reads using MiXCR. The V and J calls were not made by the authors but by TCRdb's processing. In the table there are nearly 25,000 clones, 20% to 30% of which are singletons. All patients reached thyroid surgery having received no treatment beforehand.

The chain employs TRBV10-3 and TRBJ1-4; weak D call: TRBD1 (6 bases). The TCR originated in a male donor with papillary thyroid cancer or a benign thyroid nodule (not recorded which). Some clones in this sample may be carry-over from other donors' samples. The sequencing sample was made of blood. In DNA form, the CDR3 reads TGTGCCATCAGTGAGTCGAATTTGAAGGGGGCTAATGAAAAACTGTTTTTT. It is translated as CAISESNLKGANEKLFF.